This T cell receptor beta chain is from a study of T-cell reconstitution after alpha-beta-depleted transplantation in children. Study-wide findings and caveats: Several hundred expanded graft clones reportedly were the source of alpha-beta T cells about two months after transplant.

Unique molecular identifiers were used in preparing the TCRbeta library. TCRdb reprocessed the PCR reads via MiXCR and lists one record per CDR3 protein. Altogether 150,000 to 250,000 distinct CDR3 sequences are present, 6.3% being singletons, with the ten largest covering about 4.3%. This clonotype occurred many times. The target antigen is unknown. There are 16 residues in the CDR3. Germline CDR1 SGHVS, CDR2 FQNEAQ. The ends were cut back, 5 bases at V and 1 base at J, with 15 bases in the middle. The sequenced sample was PBMCs, obtained before TCRalphabeta/CD19-depleted stem cell transplant. The rearrangement joins TRBV7-8 to TRBJ2-4; the D gene is possibly TRBD2 (5 bases). This TCR came from a girl less than two years old with combined immunodeficiency, due to receive a stem cell transplant. The CDR3 DNA reads as TGTGCCAGCAGCCCCGGACTCGTTTTCGCCAAAAACATTCAGTACTTC. Its protein product is CASSPGLVFAKNIQYF.